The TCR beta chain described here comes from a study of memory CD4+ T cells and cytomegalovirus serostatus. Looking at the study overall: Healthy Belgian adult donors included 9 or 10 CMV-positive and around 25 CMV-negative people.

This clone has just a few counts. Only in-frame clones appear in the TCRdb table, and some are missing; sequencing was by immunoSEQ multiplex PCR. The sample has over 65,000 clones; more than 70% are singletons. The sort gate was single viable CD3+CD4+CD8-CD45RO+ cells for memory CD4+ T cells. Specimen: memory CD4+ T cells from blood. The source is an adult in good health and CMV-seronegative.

As DNA, the CDR3 is TGTGCCAGCAGCTCGAAGGCAGCGAATTCACCCCTCCACTTT. It translates to CASSSKAANSPLHF. The rearrangement joins TRBV11-1 to TRBJ1-6; no reliable D call. Germline values: CDR1 SGHAT, CDR2 FQDESV (reference sequence). The V gene lost 4 bases and the J gene lost 7 bases, with 11 bases spanning the gap. This CDR3 has 14 amino acids.